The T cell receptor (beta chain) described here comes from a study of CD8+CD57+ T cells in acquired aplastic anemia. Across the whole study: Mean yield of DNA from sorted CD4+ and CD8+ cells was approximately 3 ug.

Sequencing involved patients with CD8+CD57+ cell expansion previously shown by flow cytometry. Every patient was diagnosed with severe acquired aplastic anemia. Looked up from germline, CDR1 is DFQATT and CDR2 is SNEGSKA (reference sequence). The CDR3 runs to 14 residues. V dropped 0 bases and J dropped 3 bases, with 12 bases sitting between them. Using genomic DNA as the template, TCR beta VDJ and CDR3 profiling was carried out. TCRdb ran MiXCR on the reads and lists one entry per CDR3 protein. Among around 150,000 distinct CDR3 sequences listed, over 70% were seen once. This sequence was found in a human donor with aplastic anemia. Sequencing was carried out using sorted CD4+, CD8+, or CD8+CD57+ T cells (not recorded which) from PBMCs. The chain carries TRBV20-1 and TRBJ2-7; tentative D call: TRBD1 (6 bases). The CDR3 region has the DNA TGCAGTGCTAGAGATCGGACAGTTAACTACGAGCAGTACTTC. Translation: CSARDRTVNYEQYF.